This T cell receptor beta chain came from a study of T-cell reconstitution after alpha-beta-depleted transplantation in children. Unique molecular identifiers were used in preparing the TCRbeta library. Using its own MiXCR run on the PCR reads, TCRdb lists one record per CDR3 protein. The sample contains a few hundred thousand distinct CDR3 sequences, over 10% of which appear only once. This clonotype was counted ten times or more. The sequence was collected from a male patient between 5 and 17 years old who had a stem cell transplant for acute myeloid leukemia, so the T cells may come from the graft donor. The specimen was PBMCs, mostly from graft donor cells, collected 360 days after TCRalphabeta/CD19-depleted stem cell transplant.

CDR3: CASSLAVSRAEQFF. CDR3 in DNA: TGTGCCAGCAGCTTAGCGGTGTCTAGAGCCGAGCAGTTCTTC. The chain uses TRBV11-2 and TRBJ2-1; D remains ambiguous. V was clipped by 1 base and J by 10 bases, with 14 bases between them. CDR1 and CDR2 from the germline V gene are SGHAT and FQNNGV. There are 14 residues in the CDR3.